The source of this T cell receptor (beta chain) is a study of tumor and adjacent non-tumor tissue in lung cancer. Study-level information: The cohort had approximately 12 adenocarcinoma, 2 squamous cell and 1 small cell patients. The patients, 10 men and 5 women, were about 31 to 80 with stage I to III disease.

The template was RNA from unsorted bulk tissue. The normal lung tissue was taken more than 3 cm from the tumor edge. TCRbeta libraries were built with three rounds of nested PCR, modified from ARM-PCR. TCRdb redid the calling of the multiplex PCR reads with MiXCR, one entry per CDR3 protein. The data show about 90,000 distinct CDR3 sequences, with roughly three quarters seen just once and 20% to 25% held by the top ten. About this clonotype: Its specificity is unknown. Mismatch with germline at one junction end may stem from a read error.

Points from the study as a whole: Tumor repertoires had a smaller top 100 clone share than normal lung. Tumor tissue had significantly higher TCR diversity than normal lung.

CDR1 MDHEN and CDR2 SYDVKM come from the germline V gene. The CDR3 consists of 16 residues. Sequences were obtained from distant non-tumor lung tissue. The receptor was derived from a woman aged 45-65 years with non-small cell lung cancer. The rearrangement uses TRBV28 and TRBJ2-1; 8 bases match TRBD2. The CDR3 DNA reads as TGTGCCAACAGTTTAGCGACTAGCGACAAATACAATGAGCAGTTCTTC. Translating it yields CANSLATSDKYNEQFF.